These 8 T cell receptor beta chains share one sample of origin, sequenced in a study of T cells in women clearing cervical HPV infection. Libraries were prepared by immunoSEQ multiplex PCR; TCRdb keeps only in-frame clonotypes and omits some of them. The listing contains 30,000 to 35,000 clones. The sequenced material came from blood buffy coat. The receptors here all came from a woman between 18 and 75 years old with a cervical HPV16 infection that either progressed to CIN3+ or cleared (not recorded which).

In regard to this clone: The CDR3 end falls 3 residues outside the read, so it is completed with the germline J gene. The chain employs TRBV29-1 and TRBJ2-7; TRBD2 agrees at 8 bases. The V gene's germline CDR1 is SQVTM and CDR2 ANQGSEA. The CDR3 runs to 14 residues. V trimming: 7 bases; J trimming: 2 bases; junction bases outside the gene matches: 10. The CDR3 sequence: CSATLAGRTYEQYF. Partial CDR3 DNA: TGCAGCGCCACTTTAGCGGGACGTACCTACGAG.

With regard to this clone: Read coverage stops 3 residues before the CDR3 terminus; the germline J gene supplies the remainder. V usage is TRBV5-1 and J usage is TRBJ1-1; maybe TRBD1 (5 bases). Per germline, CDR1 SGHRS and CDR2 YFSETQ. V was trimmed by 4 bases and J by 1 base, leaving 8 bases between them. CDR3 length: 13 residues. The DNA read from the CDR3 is TGCGCCAGCAGCAAGACAGAGAACACTGAA. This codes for CASSKTENTE. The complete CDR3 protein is CASSKTENTEAFF.

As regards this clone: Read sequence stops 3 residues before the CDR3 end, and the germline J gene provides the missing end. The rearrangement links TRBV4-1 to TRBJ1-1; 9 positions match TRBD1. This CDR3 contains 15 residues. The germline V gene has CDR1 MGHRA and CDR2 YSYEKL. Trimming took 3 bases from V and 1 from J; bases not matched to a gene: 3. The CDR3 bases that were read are TGCGCCAGCAGCCACCTACAGGGGGCGAACACTGAA. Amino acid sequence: CASSHLQGANTE. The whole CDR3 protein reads CASSHLQGANTEAFF.

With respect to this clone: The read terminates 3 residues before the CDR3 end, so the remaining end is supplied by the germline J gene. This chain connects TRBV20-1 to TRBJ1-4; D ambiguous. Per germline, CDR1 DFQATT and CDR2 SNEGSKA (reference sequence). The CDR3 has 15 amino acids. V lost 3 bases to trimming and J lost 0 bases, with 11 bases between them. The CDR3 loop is CSASRVPTTNEKLFF. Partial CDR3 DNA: TGCAGTGCTAGTAGAGTTCCCACAACTAATGAAAAA.

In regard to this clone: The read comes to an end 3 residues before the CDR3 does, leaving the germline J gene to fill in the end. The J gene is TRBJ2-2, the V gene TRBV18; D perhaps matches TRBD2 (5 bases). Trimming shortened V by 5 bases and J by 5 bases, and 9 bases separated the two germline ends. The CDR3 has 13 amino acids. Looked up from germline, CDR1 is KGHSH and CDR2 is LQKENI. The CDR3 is CASSSGRTGELFF. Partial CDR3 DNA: TGTGCCAGCTCATCGGGGAGAACCGGGGAG.

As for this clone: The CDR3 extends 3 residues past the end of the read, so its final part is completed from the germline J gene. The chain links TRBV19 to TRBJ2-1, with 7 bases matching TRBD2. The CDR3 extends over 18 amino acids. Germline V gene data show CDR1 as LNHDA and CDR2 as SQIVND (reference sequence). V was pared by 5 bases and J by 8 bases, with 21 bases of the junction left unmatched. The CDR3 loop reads CASSPRLSGTNRVDEQFF. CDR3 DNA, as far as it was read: TGTGCCAGTAGTCCGCGTCTTTCCGGGACTAACCGAGTAGATGAG.

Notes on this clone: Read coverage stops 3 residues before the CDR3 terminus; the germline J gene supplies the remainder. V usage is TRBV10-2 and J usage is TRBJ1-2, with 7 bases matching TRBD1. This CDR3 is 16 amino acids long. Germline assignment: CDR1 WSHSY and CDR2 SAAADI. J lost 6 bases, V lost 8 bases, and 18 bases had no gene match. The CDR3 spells CASFYRQGSAPHGYTF. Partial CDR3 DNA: TGCGCCAGCTTCTACCGACAGGGCTCGGCCCCCCATGGC.

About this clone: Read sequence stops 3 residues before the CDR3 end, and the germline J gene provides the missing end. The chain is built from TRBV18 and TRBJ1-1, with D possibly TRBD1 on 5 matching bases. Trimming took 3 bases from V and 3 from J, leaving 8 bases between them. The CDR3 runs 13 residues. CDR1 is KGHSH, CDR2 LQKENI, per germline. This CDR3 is CASSPPGYTEAFF. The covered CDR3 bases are TGTGCCAGCTCACCTCCAGGGTACACTGAA.